A single sample is the source of the 23 T cell receptor beta chains below, sequenced in a study of long-term antiretroviral therapy in people with HIV. They ran version v3.0 of the immunoSEQ assay at survey level. Repertoires were generated with immunoSEQ multiplex PCR, while TCRdb's copy carries only in-frame clones and drops some. Among 25,000 to 30,000 clones, 80% to 95% were seen once, and the ten largest hold approximately 4.2%. The sample consisted of unsorted PBMCs, taken 3.1 years after starting antiretroviral therapy. Every receptor here comes from a man aged 18 to 30 with HIV.

This clone was seen a single time. This chain uses TRBV9 with TRBJ1-3; D might be TRBD1 (6 bases). In germline, CDR1 is SGDLS, CDR2 YYNGEE. The CDR3 has 14 residues. Trimming removed 3 bases at V and 4 bases at J, with 11 bases between. The CDR3 DNA is TGTGCCAGCAGCGCAGGGGCCCCCGGAAACACCATATATTTT. Residues: CASSAGAPGNTIYF.

J is TRBJ2-3 and V is TRBV19; TRBD1 matches at 7 bases. V was pared by 7 bases and J by 0 bases, with 13 bases of the junction left unmatched. The CDR3 runs 17 residues. Germline V gene sequence: CDR1 LNHDA, CDR2 SQIVND (reference sequence). The CDR3 here is CASTLRWDSSSTDTQYF. Here the CDR3 DNA reads TGTGCCAGTACCCTTAGATGGGACAGCTCTAGCACAGATACGCAGTATTTT.

The chain employs TRBV14 and TRBJ2-5; no clear D gene. From germline, CDR1 is SGHDN and CDR2 FVKESK. The length of the CDR3 is 12 residues. Trimming shortened V by 2 bases and J by 5 bases, and 6 bases separated the two germline ends. The CDR3 nucleotides are TGTGCCAGCAGCCAAATGGGGGAGACCCAGTACTTC. It yields the protein CASSQMGETQYF.

V and J are TRBV29-1 and TRBJ1-2, with D possibly being TRBD1 (6 bases). The CDR3 is 15 amino acids. V lost 0 bases to trimming and J lost 1 base, with 12 bases between them. Germline-derived CDR1 and CDR2 are SQVTM and ANQGSEA. The DNA of the CDR3 is TGCAGCGTTGAAGATCGAGGACAGATTAACTATGGCTACACCTTC. Amino acids: CSVEDRGQINYGYTF. The complete variable domain, with remaining parts taken from reference TRBV29-1 and TRBJ1-2, reads SAVISQKPSRDICQRGTSLTIQCQVDSQVTMMFWYRQQPGQSLTLIATANQGSEATYESGFVIDKFPISRPNLTFSTLTVSNMSPEDSSIYLCSVEDRGQINYGYTFGSGTRLTVV.

V gene TRBV6-5 combines with J gene TRBJ1-2; D perhaps matches TRBD1 (6 bases). The V gene's germline CDR1 is MNHEY and CDR2 SVGAGI. V was clipped by 6 bases and J by 8 bases, with 16 bases between them. This CDR3 contains 13 residues. The CDR3 region has the DNA TGTGCCAGCAGGACGGACAGAAGGGGCGGCTACACCTTC. It codes for CASRTDRRGGYTF.

The rearrangement uses TRBV18 and TRBJ1-5, with TRBD1 matching over 9 bases. With V trimmed by 6 bases and J by 3 bases, 3 bases remained unmatched. Germline V gene sequence: CDR1 KGHSH, CDR2 LQKENI. CDR3 length: 14 amino acids. The CDR3 protein is CASSRTGANQPQHF. The CDR3, as DNA: TGTGCCAGCTCCCGGACAGGGGCCAATCAGCCCCAGCATTTT.

V and J are TRBV5-1 and TRBJ1-5, with 9 bases aligning to TRBD1. The V segment lost 4 bases and the J segment 6 bases; nucleotides outside the gene matches: 5. The CDR3 sequence is 14 residues long. Looked up from germline, CDR1 is SGHRS and CDR2 is YFSETQ. The CDR3 region is CASSRTGVGQPQHF. CDR3 bases: TGCGCCAGCAGCAGGACAGGGGTGGGTCAGCCCCAGCATTTT.

This rearrangement joins TRBV2 to TRBJ2-1; the match to TRBD2 covers 7 bases. V shed 4 bases, J shed 7 bases, and the junction held 10 bases outside the gene matches. Germline values: CDR1 SNHLY, CDR2 FYNNEI. CDR3 size: 15 residues. CDR3 sequence: CASSGGGGLGNEQFF. The CDR3 coding sequence is TGTGCCAGCAGTGGCGGGGGAGGATTAGGGAATGAGCAGTTCTTC. The full variable domain, in which reference TRBV2 and TRBJ2-1 provide the parts outside the CDR3, is EPEVTQTPSHQVTQMGQEVILRCVPISNHLYFYWYRQILGQKVEFLVSFYNNEISEKSEIFDDQFSVERPDGSNFTLKIRSTKLEDSAMYFCASSGGGGLGNEQFFGPGTRLTVL.

The chain couples TRBV5-1 to TRBJ2-7; 11 bases are a match to TRBD1. Germline V lookup: CDR1 SGHRS, CDR2 YFSETQ. Trimming took 1 base from V and 5 from J; bases not matched to a gene: 8. The CDR3 has 16 amino acids. The CDR3 spells CASSLIVGTGGNEQYF. The DNA of the CDR3 is TGCGCCAGCAGCTTGATTGTGGGGACAGGGGGTAACGAGCAGTACTTC.

The rearrangement links TRBV21-1 to TRBJ2-7; the table's D call, TRBD2, was not checked against the DNA. TRBV21-1 is classified as a pseudogene. This CDR3 region has 15 residues. The CDR3 DNA is TGTGCCAGCAGGTCCCTCGGAGCGGAGGCCTACGAGCAGTACTTC. Protein: CASRSLGAEAYEQYF.

The rearrangement joins TRBV19 to TRBJ1-2; D not certain. Germline CDR1 reads LNHDA; CDR2 reads SQIVND (reference sequence). Trimming cost V 10 bases and J 8 bases, with 17 bases left between them. The CDR3 extends over 12 amino acids. Here the CDR3 reads CATPGIIGGYTF. DNA of the CDR3: TGTGCCACTCCCGGGATCATAGGAGGCTACACCTTC.

This chain links TRBV6-5 with TRBJ2-7; 7 bases match TRBD1. In germline, CDR1 is MNHEY, CDR2 SVGAGI. CDR3 size: 13 residues. V was pared by 6 bases and J by 4 bases, with 6 bases of the junction left unmatched. Here the CDR3 reads CASSRDSTYEQYF. CDR3 DNA sequence: TGTGCCAGCAGCCGGGACAGCACGTACGAGCAGTACTTC.

The chain has TRBV7-2 and TRBJ2-2, with 7 bases fitting TRBD2. The CDR3 totals 16 residues. Germline V gene sequence: CDR1 SGHTA, CDR2 FQGNSA. After removal of 5 bases from V and 0 bases from J, the junction contained 6 bases not matched to a gene. In DNA form, the CDR3 reads TGTGCCAGCAGCCGTTTAGCGGGTCCGAACACCGGGGAGCTGTTTTTT. Its translation: CASSRLAGPNTGELFF.

V and J are TRBV5-1 and TRBJ2-1; D is ambiguous. This CDR3 spans 15 amino acids. The V end lost 4 bases, the J end lost 2 bases, and 13 bases lay between the germline ends. Germline CDR1 reads SGHRS; CDR2 reads YFSETQ. CDR3 DNA: TGCGCCAGCAGCATCGACACTTCCCCCTACAATGAGCAGTTCTTC. This sequence encodes CASSIDTSPYNEQFF.

This clone was seen a single time. This chain connects TRBV9 to TRBJ2-3; tentatively, D is TRBD1 (5 bases). CDR3 length: 13 amino acids. CDR1 is SGDLS and CDR2 is YYNGEE in the germline V gene. Trimming removed 3 bases at V and 2 bases at J, with 7 bases between. The CDR3 DNA is TGTGCCAGCAGCGACAGGAACACAGATACGCAGTATTTT. Amino acid sequence: CASSDRNTDTQYF. Full variable domain (remainder filled in from reference TRBV9 and TRBJ2-3): DSGVTQTPKHLITATGQRVTLRCSPRSGDLSVYWYQQSLDQGLQFLIQYYNGEERAKGNILERFSAQQFPDLHSELNLSSLELGDSALYFCASSDRNTDTQYFGPGTRLTVL.

The gene calls are TRBV19 and TRBJ2-7; D gene ambiguous. The ends were cut back, 5 bases at V and 0 bases at J, with 5 bases in the middle. Germline V gene sequence: CDR1 LNHDA, CDR2 SQIVND (reference sequence). The CDR3 contains 12 residues. This CDR3 is CASSPSSYEQYF. The CDR3 coding sequence is TGTGCCAGTAGTCCCAGCTCCTACGAGCAGTACTTC.

The V and J genes are TRBV6-5 and TRBJ1-5; maybe TRBD1 (6 bases). CDR3 size: 14 residues. From germline, CDR1 is MNHEY and CDR2 SVGAGI. V lost 3 bases and J lost 3, with 9 bases in between. The chain's CDR3 is CASSYSGANQPQHF. The CDR3 bases are TGTGCCAGCAGTTATTCAGGGGCCAATCAGCCCCAGCATTTT.

This chain links TRBV28 with TRBJ2-7; TRBD1 is a possible D gene (5 bases). The CDR3 has 13 amino acids. The ends were cut back, 3 bases at V and 4 bases at J, with 10 bases in the middle. Per germline, CDR1 MDHEN and CDR2 SYDVKM. The CDR3 nucleotides read TGTGCCAGCAGTTTCTCAGGGCAATACGAGCAGTACTTC. It translates to CASSFSGQYEQYF.

The V call is TRBV5-1, the J call TRBJ2-3; D gene uncertain. Germline values: CDR1 SGHRS, CDR2 YFSETQ. Deletions cut 4 bases from V and 5 bases from J, with 14 bases between. The length of the CDR3 is 14 residues. The CDR3 nucleotides are TGCGCCAGCAGCGTCAGCTTGACGGGAGATACGCAGTATTTT. Protein: CASSVSLTGDTQYF.

The rearrangement links TRBV11-2 to TRBJ2-1; D unresolved. Germline CDR1 SGHAT, CDR2 FQNNGV. There are 11 residues in the CDR3. The V end lost 1 base, the J end lost 8 bases, and 3 bases lay between the germline ends. The DNA for the CDR3 is TGTGCCAGCAGCTTAGGCCATGAGCAGTTCTTC. It codes for CASSLGHEQFF.

The chain couples TRBV5-1 to TRBJ2-1; tentatively, D is TRBD2 (7 bases). Germline CDR1 is SGHRS and CDR2 is YFSETQ. The CDR3 sequence is 14 residues long. Trimming took 5 bases from V and 5 from J, leaving 14 bases between them. CDR3 sequence (DNA): TGCGCCAGCAGGGGGGGGGCCGTTGACAATGAGCAGTTCTTC. Its protein is CASRGGAVDNEQFF.

The chain employs TRBV25-1 and TRBJ1-4; a possible D gene is TRBD1 (5 bases). The CDR3 sequence is 15 residues long. Germline-derived CDR1 and CDR2 are MGHDK and SYGVNS. Deletions cut 8 bases from V and 4 bases from J, with 17 bases between. The CDR3 DNA is TGTGCCAGCTCTACCTCGGGGGGGGGTAATGAAAAACTGTTTTTT. Its protein is CASSTSGGGNEKLFF.

The CDR3 nucleotides are TGTGCCAGTAGTATTGGGACGGCGGGAAACACCATATATTTT. Translation: CASSIGTAGNTIYF. The J gene is TRBJ1-3, the V gene TRBV19, with D possibly matching TRBD1 (5 bases). This CDR3 region has 14 residues. CDR1 and CDR2 (germline): LNHDA, SQIVND (reference sequence). V lost 3 bases and J lost 4, with 10 bases in between.